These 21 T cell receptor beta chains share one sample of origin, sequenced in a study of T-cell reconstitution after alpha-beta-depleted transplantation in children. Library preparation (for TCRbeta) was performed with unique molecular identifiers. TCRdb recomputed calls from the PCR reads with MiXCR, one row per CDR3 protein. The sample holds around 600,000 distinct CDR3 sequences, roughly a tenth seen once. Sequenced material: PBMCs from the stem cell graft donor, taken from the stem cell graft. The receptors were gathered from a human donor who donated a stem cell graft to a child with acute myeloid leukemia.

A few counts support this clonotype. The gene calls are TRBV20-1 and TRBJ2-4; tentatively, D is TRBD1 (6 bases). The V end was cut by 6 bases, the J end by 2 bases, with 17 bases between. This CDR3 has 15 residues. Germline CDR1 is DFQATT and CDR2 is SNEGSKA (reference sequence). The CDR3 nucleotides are TGCAGTGCCGGAATCACCGGGACATCCAAAAACATTCAGTACTTC. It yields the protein CSAGITGTSKNIQYF.

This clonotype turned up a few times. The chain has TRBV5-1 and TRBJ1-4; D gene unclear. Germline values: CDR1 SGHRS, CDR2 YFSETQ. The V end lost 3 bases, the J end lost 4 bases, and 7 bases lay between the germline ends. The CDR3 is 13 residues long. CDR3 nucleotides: TGCGCCAGCAGCTCGGACGGTAATGAAAAACTGTTTTTT. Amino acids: CASSSDGNEKLFF.

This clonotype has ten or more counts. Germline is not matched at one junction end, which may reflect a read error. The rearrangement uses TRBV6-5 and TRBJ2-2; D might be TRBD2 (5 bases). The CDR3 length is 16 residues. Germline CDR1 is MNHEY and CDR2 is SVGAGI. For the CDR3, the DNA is TGTGCCAGCAGTCCCGGAGCTCAGAGGCTCACCGGGGAACTGTTTTTT. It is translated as CASSPGAQRLTGELFF.

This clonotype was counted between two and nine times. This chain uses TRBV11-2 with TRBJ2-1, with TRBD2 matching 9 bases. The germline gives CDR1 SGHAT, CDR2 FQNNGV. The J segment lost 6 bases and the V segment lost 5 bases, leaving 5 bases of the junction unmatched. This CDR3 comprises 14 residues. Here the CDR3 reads CASSAREGGNEQFF. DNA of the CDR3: TGTGCCAGCAGCGCGCGGGAGGGTGGCAATGAGCAGTTCTTC.

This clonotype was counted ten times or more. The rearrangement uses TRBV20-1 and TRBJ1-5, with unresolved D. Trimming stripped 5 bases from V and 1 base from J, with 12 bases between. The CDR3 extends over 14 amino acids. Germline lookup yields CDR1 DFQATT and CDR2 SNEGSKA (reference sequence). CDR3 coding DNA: TGCAGTGCTGGGCTGGGTTCAAGCAATCAGCCCCAGCATTTT. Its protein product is CSAGLGSSNQPQHF.

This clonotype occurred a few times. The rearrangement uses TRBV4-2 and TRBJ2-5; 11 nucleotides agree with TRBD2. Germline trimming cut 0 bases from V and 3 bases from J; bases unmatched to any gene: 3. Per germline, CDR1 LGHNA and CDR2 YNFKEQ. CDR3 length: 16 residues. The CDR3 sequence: CASSQEKLAGEETQYF. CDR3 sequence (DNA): TGTGCCAGCAGCCAAGAGAAACTAGCGGGAGAAGAGACCCAGTACTTC.

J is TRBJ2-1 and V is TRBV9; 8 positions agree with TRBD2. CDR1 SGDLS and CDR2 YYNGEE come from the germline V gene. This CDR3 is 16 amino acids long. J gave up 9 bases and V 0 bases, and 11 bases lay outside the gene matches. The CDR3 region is CASSVGPAGGQGEQFF. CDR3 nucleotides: TGTGCCAGCAGCGTAGGCCCTGCGGGAGGTCAAGGTGAGCAGTTCTTC. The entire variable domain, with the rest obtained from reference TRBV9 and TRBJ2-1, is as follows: DSGVTQTPKHLITATGQRVTLRCSPRSGDLSVYWYQQSLDQGLQFLIQYYNGEERAKGNILERFSAQQFPDLHSELNLSSLELGDSALYFCASSVGPAGGQGEQFFGPGTRLTVL.

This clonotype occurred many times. The CDR3 sequence is CSASRLEGGHTQYF. For the CDR3, the DNA is TGCAGTGCTTCCCGTCTGGAGGGAGGTCATACGCAGTATTTT. The chain is built from TRBV20-1 and TRBJ2-3, with D possibly TRBD2 on 6 matching bases. Looked up from germline, CDR1 is DFQATT and CDR2 is SNEGSKA (reference sequence). V gave up 5 bases and J gave up 7 bases, with 19 bases separating them. CDR3 size: 14 residues.

The CDR3: CASRTSRSTGELFF. CDR3 nucleotides: TGTGCCAGCAGGACTAGCCGGTCCACCGGGGAGCTGTTTTTT. This sequence joins TRBV11-3 and TRBJ2-2; 7 bases agree with TRBD2. Germline V gene lookup returns CDR1 SGHNT and CDR2 YENEEA. V was clipped by 6 bases and J by 4 bases; unmatched bases: 5. The CDR3 consists of 14 residues. Looking up the rest from reference TRBV11-3 and TRBJ2-2 gives the full variable domain: EAGVVQSPRYKIIEKKQPVAFWCNPISGHNTLYWYLQNLGQGPELLIRYENEEAVDDSQLPKDRFSAERLKGVDSTLKIQPAELGDSAVYLCASRTSRSTGELFFGEGSRLTVL.

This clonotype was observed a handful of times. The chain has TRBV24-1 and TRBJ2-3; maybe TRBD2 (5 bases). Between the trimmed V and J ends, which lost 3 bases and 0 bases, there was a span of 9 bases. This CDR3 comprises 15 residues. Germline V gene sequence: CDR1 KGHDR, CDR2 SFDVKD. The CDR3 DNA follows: TGTGCCACCAGTGATCGGACTCTAAGCACAGATACGCAGTATTTT. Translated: CATSDRTLSTDTQYF.

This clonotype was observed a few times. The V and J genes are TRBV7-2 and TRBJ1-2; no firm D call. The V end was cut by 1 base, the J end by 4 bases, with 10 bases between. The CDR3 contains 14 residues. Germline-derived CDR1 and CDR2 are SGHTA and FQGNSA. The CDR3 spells CASSLGPDFYGYTF. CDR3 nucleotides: TGTGCCAGCAGCTTAGGGCCTGACTTCTATGGCTACACCTTC.

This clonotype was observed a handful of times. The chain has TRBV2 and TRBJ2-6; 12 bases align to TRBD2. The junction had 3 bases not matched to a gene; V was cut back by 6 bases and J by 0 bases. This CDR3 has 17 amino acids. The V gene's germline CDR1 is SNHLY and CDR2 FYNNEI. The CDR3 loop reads CASSASGRGSGANVLTF. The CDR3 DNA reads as TGTGCCAGCAGCGCTAGCGGGAGGGGCTCTGGGGCCAACGTCCTGACTTTC.

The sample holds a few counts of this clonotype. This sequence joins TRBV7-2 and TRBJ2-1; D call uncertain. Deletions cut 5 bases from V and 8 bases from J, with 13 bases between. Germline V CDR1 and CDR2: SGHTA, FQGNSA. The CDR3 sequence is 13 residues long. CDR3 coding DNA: TGTGCCAGCAGCCTCCGAACCCTCGATGAGCAGTTCTTC. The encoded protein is CASSLRTLDEQFF.

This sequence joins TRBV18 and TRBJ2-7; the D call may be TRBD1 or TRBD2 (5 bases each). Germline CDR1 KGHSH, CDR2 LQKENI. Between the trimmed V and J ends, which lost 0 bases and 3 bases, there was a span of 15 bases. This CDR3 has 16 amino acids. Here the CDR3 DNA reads TGTGCCAGCTCACCACCGACAGCCGGGATCCTCTACGAGCAGTACTTC. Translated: CASSPPTAGILYEQYF.

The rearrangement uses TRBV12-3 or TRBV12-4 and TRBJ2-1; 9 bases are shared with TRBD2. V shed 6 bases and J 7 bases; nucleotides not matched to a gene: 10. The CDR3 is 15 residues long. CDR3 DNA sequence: TGTGCCAGCAGCCGAGGGAGCGGGAGGCGGAATGAGCAGTTCTTC. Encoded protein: CASSRGSGRRNEQFF.

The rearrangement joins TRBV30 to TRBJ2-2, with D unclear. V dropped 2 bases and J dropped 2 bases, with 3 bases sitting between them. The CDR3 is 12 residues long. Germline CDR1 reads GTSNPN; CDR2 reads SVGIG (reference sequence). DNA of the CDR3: TGTGCCTGGAGTCCTAACACCGGGGAGCTGTTTTTT. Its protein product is CAWSPNTGELFF.

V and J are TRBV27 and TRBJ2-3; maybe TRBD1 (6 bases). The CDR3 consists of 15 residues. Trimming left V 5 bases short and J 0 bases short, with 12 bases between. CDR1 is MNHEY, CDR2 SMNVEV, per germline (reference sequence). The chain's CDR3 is CASSIRGPSTDTQYF. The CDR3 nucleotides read TGTGCCAGCAGTATCAGGGGTCCTAGCACAGATACGCAGTATTTT.

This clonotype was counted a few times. The CDR3: CASSYSKIAYEQYF. CDR3 bases: TGTGCCAGCAGTTACTCGAAGATTGCCTACGAGCAGTACTTC. The chain recombines TRBV6-5 with TRBJ2-7; D not resolved. Germline CDR1 reads MNHEY; CDR2 reads SVGAGI. Deletions cut 0 bases from V and 2 bases from J, with 8 bases between. CDR3 length equals 14 residues.

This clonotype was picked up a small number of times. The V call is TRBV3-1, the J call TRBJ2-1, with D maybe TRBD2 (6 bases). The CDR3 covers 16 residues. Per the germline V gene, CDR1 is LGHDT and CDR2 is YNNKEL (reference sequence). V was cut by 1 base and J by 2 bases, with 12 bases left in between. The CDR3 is CASSQGDSGTYNEQFF. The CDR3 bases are TGTGCCAGCAGCCAAGGTGATAGCGGTACCTACAATGAGCAGTTCTTC.

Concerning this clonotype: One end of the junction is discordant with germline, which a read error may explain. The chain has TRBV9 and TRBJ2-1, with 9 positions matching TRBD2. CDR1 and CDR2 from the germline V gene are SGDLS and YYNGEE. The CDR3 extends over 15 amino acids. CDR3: CASTVAGAPYNEQFF. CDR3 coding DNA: TGTGCCAGCACCGTAGCGGGAGCCCCCTACAATGAGCAGTTCTTC.

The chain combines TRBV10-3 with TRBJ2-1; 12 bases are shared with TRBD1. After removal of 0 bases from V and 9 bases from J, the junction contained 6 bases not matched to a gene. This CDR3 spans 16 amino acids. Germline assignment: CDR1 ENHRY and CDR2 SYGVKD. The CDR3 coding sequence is TGTGCCATCAGTGAGTCGGTGGGACAGGGGGCATCTGAGCAGTTCTTC. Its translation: CAISESVGQGASEQFF.